The T cell receptor beta chain under discussion was sequenced for a study of metastatic and nonmetastatic thyroid tumors (dated by TCRdb to 2019 to 2021). A note on the overall study: Repertoires from peripheral blood and from tumor or nodule tissue samples of malignant and benign thyroid patients were compared. Beyond this particular receptor, the publication reports: In both blood and tumor samples, malignant tumors were reported to have significantly higher TCR beta diversity than benign nodules.

In this sample, this clone turned up many times. Its antigen is currently not known. Base qualities are not recorded, but no much larger clone differs from it by a single base. From the cysteine through the phenylalanine, the CDR3 covers 16 amino acids. The kept DNA is CDR3 alone, 48 bases in frame from the first base. Deletion took 1 base off V and 0 bases off J, with a span of 10 bases between the germline ends. As encoded in the germline V gene (reference sequence), CDR1 is LGHDT while CDR2 is YNNKEL. The library was generated by PCR. Sequencing was carried out with an Illumina HiSeq 4000. High-throughput sequencing was used to profile the CDR3 region of the TCR beta-chain in every patient. Turning to the authors' computational methods: Drawing on CDR3 differences between clinicopathological groups, the researchers built a classifier meant to tell apart patients with distant-metastatic papillary thyroid cancer. The Shannon index was used to measure repertoire diversity, and the Morisita-Horn index was used to measure how similar tumor and blood repertoires were. TCRdb redid the processing of the public reads, applying fastp at Q25 and MiXCR, and retained in-frame beta chains. The V and J calls shown here were made by TCRdb, not taken from the authors' results. The sample records tens of thousands of clones, roughly 18% of which are singletons. The top ten constitute 9.5% to 15% of the sample.

No treatment had been received by any patient before thyroid surgery. Patient clinical samples collected from about 2012 to 2019 were retrospectively analysed using T-cell receptor beta sequencing. The rearrangement joined TRBV3-1 to TRBJ1-3; the D gene cannot be resolved reliably. Sequenced sample: blood. This receptor was obtained from a female donor with papillary thyroid cancer or a benign thyroid nodule (not recorded which). Some clones in this sample may be carry-over from other donors' samples. The DNA is as follows: TGTGCCAGCAGCCAAGGGTCAGGCTCCTCTGGAAACACCATATATTTT. This gives the protein CASSQGSGSSGNTIYF. This CDR3, with the reference TRBV3-1 and TRBJ1-3 proteins standing in past its ends, gives the full variable domain DTAVSQTPKYLVTQMGNDKSIKCEQNLGHDTMYWYKQDSKKFLKIMFSYNNKELIINETVPNRFSPKSPDKAHLNLHINSLELGDSAVYFCASSQGSGSSGNTIYFGEGSWLTVV.